The 2 T cell receptor beta chains reported below all come from one sample, sequenced in a study of T cell changes during pregnancy in multiple sclerosis. Produced via immunoSEQ multiplex PCR; TCRdb's table is partial and in-frame only. The table lists around 80,000 clones, around 92% of them singletons, with 2.3% in the top ten. The sequencing used peripheral blood, collected before pregnancy. The receptors stem from a female donor with multiple sclerosis, enrolled in a pregnancy study.

The chain links TRBV5-4 to TRBJ2-1; 13 nucleotides line up with TRBD2. The CDR3 totals 13 residues. CDR1 and CDR2 (germline): SGHNT, YYREEE (reference sequence). V shed 4 bases, J shed 10 bases, and the junction held 2 bases outside the gene matches. The CDR3 reads CASSVGLAGEQFF. The CDR3 coding sequence is TGTGCCAGCAGCGTGGGACTAGCGGGAGAGCAGTTCTTC.

This clone was counted once. The CDR3 loop reads CASSIFGQGGQPQHF. CDR3 DNA sequence: TGTGCCAGTAGTATTTTCGGGCAGGGAGGTCAGCCCCAGCATTTT. The chain joins TRBV19 to TRBJ1-5; D perhaps matches TRBD1 (5 bases). CDR1 is LNHDA and CDR2 is SQIVND in the germline V gene (reference sequence). There are 15 residues in the CDR3. Trimming took off 3 bases at V and 6 bases at J, with 15 bases between the two ends.